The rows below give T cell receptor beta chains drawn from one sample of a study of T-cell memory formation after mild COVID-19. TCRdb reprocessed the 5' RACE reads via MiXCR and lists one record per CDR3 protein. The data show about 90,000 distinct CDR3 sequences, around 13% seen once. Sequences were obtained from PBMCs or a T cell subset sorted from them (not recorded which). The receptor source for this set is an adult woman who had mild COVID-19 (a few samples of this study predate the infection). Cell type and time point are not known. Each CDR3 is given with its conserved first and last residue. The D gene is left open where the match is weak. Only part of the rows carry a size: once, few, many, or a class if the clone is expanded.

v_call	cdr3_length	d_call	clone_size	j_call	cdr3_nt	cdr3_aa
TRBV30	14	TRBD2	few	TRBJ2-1	TGTGCCTGGAGGACTAGCGGGGGGGCGCAGGAGCAGTTCTTC	CAWRTSGGAQEQFF
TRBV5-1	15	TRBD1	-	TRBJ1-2	TGCGCCAGCAGCTGGACAGGGAGGGATAACTATGGCTACACCTTC	CASSWTGRDNYGYTF
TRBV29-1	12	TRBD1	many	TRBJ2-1	TGCAGCACGGACAGGGACGAGAATGAGCAGTTCTTC	CSTDRDENEQFF
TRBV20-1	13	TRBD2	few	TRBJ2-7	TGCAGTGTTAGCGGGATTGGGGCCTACGAGCAGTACTTC	CSVSGIGAYEQYF
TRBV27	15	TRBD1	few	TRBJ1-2	TGTGCCAGCAGTTTAGGACAGGGGGGCATCTATGGCTACACCTTC	CASSLGQGGIYGYTF
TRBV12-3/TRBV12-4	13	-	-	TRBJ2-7	TGTGCCAGCAGTTTAAACGTACCATACGAGCAGTACTTC	CASSLNVPYEQYF
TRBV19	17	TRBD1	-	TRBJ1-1	TGTGCCAGTAGTATGGGGTCACAGGGGGCAGGGTGGACTGAAGCTTTCTTT	CASSMGSQGAGWTEAFF
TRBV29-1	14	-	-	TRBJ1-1	TGCAGCGTTCCCCTCCTGGATAGAAACACTGAAGCTTTCTTT	CSVPLLDRNTEAFF
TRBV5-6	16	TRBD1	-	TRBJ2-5	TGTGCCAGCAGCGGCTCCGGGACAGGGGGCCAAGAGACCCAGTACTTC	CASSGSGTGGQETQYF
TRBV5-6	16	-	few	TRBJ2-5	TGTGCCAGCAGCCCGCAGGGAGATAGAGGAGGTGAGACCCAGTACTTC	CASSPQGDRGGETQYF
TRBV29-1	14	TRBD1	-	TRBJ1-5	TGCAGCGTTGAAACTGGACAGGGCAATCAGCCCCAGCATTTT	CSVETGQGNQPQHF
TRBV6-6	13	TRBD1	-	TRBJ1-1	TGTGCCACCAAGGGACAGGTGAACACTGAAGCTTTCTTT	CATKGQVNTEAFF
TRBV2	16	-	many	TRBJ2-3	TGTGCCAGCAGTGCAAGACAGTCTGAGGGTACAGATACGCAGTATTTT	CASSARQSEGTDTQYF
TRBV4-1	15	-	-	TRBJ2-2	TGCGCCAGCAGCCCGCATGGGGGCGGAACCGGGGAGCTGTTTTTT	CASSPHGGGTGELFF
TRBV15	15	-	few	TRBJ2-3	TGTGCCACCAGCAGCCTAGATGCGGTCACAGATACGCAGTATTTT	CATSSLDAVTDTQYF
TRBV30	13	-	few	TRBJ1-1	TGTGCCTGGACCCCAGATCCGGGTACTGAAGCTTTCTTT	CAWTPDPGTEAFF
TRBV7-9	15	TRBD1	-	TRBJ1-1	TGTGCCAGCAGCGCGGACAGGACCGGGGACACTGAAGCTTTCTTT	CASSADRTGDTEAFF
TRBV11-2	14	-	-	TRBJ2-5	TGTGCCAGCAGTTCGGGACTTGTACAAGAGACCCAGTACTTC	CASSSGLVQETQYF
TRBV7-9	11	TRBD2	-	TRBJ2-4	TGTGCCAGCATCGTAGCCGGGAGGGAACACTTC	CASIVAGREHF
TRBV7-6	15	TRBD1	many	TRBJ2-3	TGTGCCAGCAGCGATGGACAGGGGCCCACCGATACGCAGTATTTT	CASSDGQGPTDTQYF
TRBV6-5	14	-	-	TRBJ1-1	TGTGCCAGCAGTTGGTTGGGGCAAAGGACTGAAGCTTTCTTT	CASSWLGQRTEAFF
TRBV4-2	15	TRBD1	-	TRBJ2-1	TGTGCCAGCAGCCAAGTTGGGACAGCCGACAATGAGCAGTTCTTC	CASSQVGTADNEQFF
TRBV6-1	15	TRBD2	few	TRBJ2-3	TGTGCCAGCAGTGGACTAGCGGGAGGGCCAGATACGCAGTATTTT	CASSGLAGGPDTQYF
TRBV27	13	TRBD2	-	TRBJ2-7	TGTGCCAGCAGTTTGACTAGCTACGGGGAGCAGTACTTC	CASSLTSYGEQYF
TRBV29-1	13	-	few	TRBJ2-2	TGCAGCGTTGCCCAGTCCTCGGTCGGGGAGCTGTTTTTT	CSVAQSSVGELFF
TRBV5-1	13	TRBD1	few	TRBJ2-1	TGCGCCAGCAGCCTAGGACAGGGCAATGAGCAGTTCTTC	CASSLGQGNEQFF
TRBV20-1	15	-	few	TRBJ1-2	TGCAGTGCTAGAGATCGCAAGGGCGGGTACTATGGCTACACCTTC	CSARDRKGGYYGYTF
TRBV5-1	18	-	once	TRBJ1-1	TGCGCCAGCAGCTTAGGAGGAAACCGTCCTTACGGGAACACTGAAGCTTTCTTT	CASSLGGNRPYGNTEAFF
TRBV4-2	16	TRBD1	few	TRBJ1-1	TGTGCCAGCAGCCAAGATCATTTAGGGGGCAACACTGAAGCTTTCTTT	CASSQDHLGGNTEAFF
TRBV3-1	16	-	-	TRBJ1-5	TGTGCCAGCAGCCAATCGGGTTGGGGGTCCAATCAGCCCCAGCATTTT	CASSQSGWGSNQPQHF
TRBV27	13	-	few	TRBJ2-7	TGTGCCAGCAGTTATGCAGACTCCTACGAGCAGTACTTC	CASSYADSYEQYF
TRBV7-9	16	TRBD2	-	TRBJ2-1	TGTGCCAGCAGCTTACGGTCTAGCGGGTTTGGCAATGAGCAGTTCTTC	CASSLRSSGFGNEQFF
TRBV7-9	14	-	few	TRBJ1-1	TGTGCCAGCAGACCTCAGACAGGGAACACTGAAGCTTTCTTT	CASRPQTGNTEAFF
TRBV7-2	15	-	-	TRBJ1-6	TGTGCCAGCAGCTTTTACAGGGCGGTTGATTCACCCCTCCACTTT	CASSFYRAVDSPLHF
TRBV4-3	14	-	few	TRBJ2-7	TGCGCCAGCAGCCAAGATCGGTGGGGGCGCGAGCAGTACTTC	CASSQDRWGREQYF
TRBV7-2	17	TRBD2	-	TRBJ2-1	TGTGCCAGCAGCTTAGGGACTAGCGGGGGCCTAGACAATGAGCAGTTCTTC	CASSLGTSGGLDNEQFF
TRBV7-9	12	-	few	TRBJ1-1	TGTGCCAGCATCCGTGGGGCGGATGAAGCTTTCTTT	CASIRGADEAFF
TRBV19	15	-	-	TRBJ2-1	TGTGCCAGTAATCCTTCGAGGAGCCGGTACAATGAGCAGTTCTTC	CASNPSRSRYNEQFF
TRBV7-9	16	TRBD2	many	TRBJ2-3	TGTGCCAGCAGCTTAGCCCCGGCGGGGGTAACAGATACGCAGTATTTT	CASSLAPAGVTDTQYF
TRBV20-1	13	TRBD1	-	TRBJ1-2	TGCAGTGCTGGGGACAGGGGGAACTATGGCTACACCTTC	CSAGDRGNYGYTF
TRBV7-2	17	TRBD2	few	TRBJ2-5	TGTGCCAGCAGCCCCCTGGGACTAGCGGGAGGGAAAGAGACCCAGTACTTC	CASSPLGLAGGKETQYF
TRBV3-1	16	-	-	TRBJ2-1	TGTGCCAGCAGCCTCCCCAGAGGACCGTGGGGCAATGAGCAGTTCTTC	CASSLPRGPWGNEQFF
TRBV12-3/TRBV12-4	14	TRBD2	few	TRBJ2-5	TGTGCCAGCAGTCCGAGCGGGACTCAAGAGACCCAGTACTTC	CASSPSGTQETQYF
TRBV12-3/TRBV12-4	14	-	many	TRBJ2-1	TGTGCCAGCAGTTTTGGGAGCTCCTACAATGAGCAGTTCTTC	CASSFGSSYNEQFF
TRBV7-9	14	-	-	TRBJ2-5	TGTGCCAGCAGCTTAGACAGGCACCAAGAGACCCAGTACTTC	CASSLDRHQETQYF
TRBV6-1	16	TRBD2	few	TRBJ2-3	TGTGCCAGCAGTGACCTTCTAGCGGGGGGCGGAGATACGCAGTATTTT	CASSDLLAGGGDTQYF
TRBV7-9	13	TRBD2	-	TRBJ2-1	TGTGCCACGGAACTAGCGCGCCACAATGAGCAGTTCTTC	CATELARHNEQFF
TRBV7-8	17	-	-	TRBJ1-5	TGTGCCAGCAGCTCCGCTTGGGCAATCGAAATTAATCAGCCCCAGCATTTT	CASSSAWAIEINQPQHF
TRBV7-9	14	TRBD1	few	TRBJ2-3	TGTGCCAGCAGCTTAGGAGACAGGGGATATACGCAGTATTTT	CASSLGDRGYTQYF
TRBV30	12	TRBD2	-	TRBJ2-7	TGTGCCTGGGGACTAGTTTCCTACGAGCAGTACTTC	CAWGLVSYEQYF
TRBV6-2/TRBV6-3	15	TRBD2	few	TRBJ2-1	TGTGCCAGCAGTGCAACTAGCGGCTCCTACAATGAGCAGTTCTTC	CASSATSGSYNEQFF